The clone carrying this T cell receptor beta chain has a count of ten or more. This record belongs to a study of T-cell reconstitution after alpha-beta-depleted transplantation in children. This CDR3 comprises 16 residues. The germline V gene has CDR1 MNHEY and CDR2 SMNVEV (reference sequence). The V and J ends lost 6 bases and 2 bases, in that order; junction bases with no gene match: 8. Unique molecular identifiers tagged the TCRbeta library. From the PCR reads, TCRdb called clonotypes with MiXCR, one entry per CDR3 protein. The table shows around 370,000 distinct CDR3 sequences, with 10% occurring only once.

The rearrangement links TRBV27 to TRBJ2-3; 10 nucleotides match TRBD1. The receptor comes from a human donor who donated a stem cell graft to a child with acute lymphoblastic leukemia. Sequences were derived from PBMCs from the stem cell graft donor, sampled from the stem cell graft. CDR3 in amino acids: CASSPGQGVVTDTQYF. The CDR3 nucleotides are TGTGCCAGCAGCCCCGGACAGGGGGTAGTCACAGATACGCAGTATTTT.